The 14 T cell receptor beta chains below come from one sample, sequenced in a study of T cell responses to AZD1222 COVID-19 vaccine. Generated by immunoSEQ multiplex PCR, the TCRdb table keeps only in-frame clones and is missing some. Among about 67,000 clones listed, 80% to 90% were seen once. Material: peripheral blood, obtained on day 0 of AZD1222 vaccination. These receptors came from an adult in good health.

This chain uses TRBV27 with TRBJ1-4; 10 positions agree with TRBD1. The CDR3 contains 17 residues. Germline loops: CDR1 MNHEY, CDR2 SMNVEV (reference sequence). The CDR3 DNA sequence: TGTCCCTGCATACCGGGACAGGGGTTCTTTCGTACTGAAAAACTGTTTTTT. It encodes CPCIPGQGFFRTEKLFF.

This rearrangement joins TRBV28 to TRBJ1-5; 10 nucleotides align to TRBD1. Germline V gene lookup returns CDR1 MDHEN and CDR2 SYDVKM. This CDR3 has 14 residues. The junction had 3 bases not matched to a gene; V was cut back by 5 bases and J by 5 bases. CDR3 DNA sequence: TGTGCCAGCAGTCTCGGGACAGGGGATCAGCCCCAGCATTTT. As protein: CASSLGTGDQPQHF.

The CDR3, as DNA: TGTGCCAGTAGTATAGGGGGCGCGGCAGATACGCAGTATTTT. As protein: CASSIGGAADTQYF. The chain joins TRBV19 to TRBJ2-3; a weak D match, TRBD1 (5 bases). This CDR3 has 14 residues. The V gene's germline CDR1 is LNHDA and CDR2 SQIVND (reference sequence). V was shortened by 1 base and J by 4 bases, with 9 bases between the two germline ends. Combining the CDR3 with reference TRBV19 and TRBJ2-3 gives the whole variable domain DGGITQSPKYLFRKEGQNVTLSCEQNLNHDAMYWYRQDPGQGLRLIYYSQIVNDFQKGDIAEGYSVSREKKESFPLTVTSAQKNPTAFYLCASSIGGAADTQYFGPGTRLTVL.

J is TRBJ2-6 and V is TRBV30; D assignment may be TRBD1 or TRBD2 (5 bases each). V was trimmed by 2 bases and J by 0 bases, leaving 14 bases between them. Germline V CDR1 and CDR2: GTSNPN, SVGIG (reference sequence). The CDR3 totals 17 residues. The CDR3 sequence is CAWSRGRRGSGANVLTF. The CDR3 DNA reads as TGTGCCTGGAGTCGGGGCAGACGAGGCTCTGGGGCCAACGTCCTGACTTTC.

V gene TRBV5-4 combines with J gene TRBJ2-7; 11 nucleotides line up with TRBD2. CDR1 is SGHNT and CDR2 is YYREEE in the germline V gene (reference sequence). The length of the CDR3 is 16 residues. The junction had 14 bases not matched to a gene; V was cut back by 1 base and J by 11 bases. The CDR3 loop is CASSLLSPSGRTNEYF. The CDR3 bases are TGTGCCAGCAGCTTGTTGTCCCCTAGCGGGAGGACAAATGAGTACTTC. The variable domain in full, with the rest retrieved from reference TRBV5-4 and TRBJ2-7, is ETGVTQSPTHLIKTRGQQVTLRCSSQSGHNTVSWYQQALGQGPQFIFQYYREEENGRGNFPPRFSGLQFPNYSSELNVNALELDDSALYLCASSLLSPSGRTNEYFGPGTRLTVT.

In this sample, this clone turned up a few times. This chain joins TRBV7-9 and TRBJ1-3; a possible D gene is TRBD1 (6 bases). The CDR3 is 16 amino acids. Germline CDR1 SEHNR, CDR2 FQNEAQ (reference sequence). V dropped 2 bases and J dropped 2 bases, with 13 bases sitting between them. The CDR3, as DNA: TGTGCCAGCAGCTTACCCCGAGACAGGCCTGGAAACACCATATATTTT. It specifies CASSLPRDRPGNTIYF.

CDR3 nucleotide sequence: TGTGCCAGCAGCGTATACGGAAACACAGATACGCAGTATTTT. It codes for CASSVYGNTDTQYF. This sequence joins TRBV9 and TRBJ2-3; D gene ambiguous. CDR1 and CDR2 from the germline V gene are SGDLS and YYNGEE. This CDR3 is 14 amino acids long. V was cut by 1 base and J by 2 bases, with 8 bases left in between.

V is TRBV15 and J is TRBJ1-1; perhaps TRBD1 as D (6 bases). The CDR3 is made up of 15 amino acids. Trimming pared 5 bases from V and 4 bases from J, leaving 17 bases between. Germline assignment: CDR1 LNHNV and CDR2 YYDKDF (reference sequence). The CDR3 nucleotides are TGTGCCACCAGCTCGGGACATTTGGGGAGCACTGAAGCTTTCTTT. Its protein is CATSSGHLGSTEAFF.

The chain joins TRBV15 to TRBJ2-1; possible D gene TRBD2, 5 bases. Germline CDR1 LNHNV, CDR2 YYDKDF (reference sequence). Trimming cost V 3 bases and J 8 bases, with 17 bases left between them. This CDR3 is built from 15 residues. The CDR3 spells CATSRERELFDEQFF. The CDR3 nucleotides read TGTGCCACCAGCAGGGAGAGGGAACTCTTCGATGAGCAGTTCTTC.

The V gene is TRBV19, the J gene TRBJ2-7, with TRBD1 as a possible D gene (6 bases). The CDR3 is made up of 15 amino acids. Germline V gene data show CDR1 as LNHDA and CDR2 as SQIVND (reference sequence). V shed 2 bases and J shed 3 bases, with 14 bases lying between them. CDR3 amino acids: CASSIRGTGNYEQYF. DNA for the CDR3: TGTGCCAGTAGTATACGGGGAACAGGGAACTACGAGCAGTACTTC.

V is TRBV29-1 and J is TRBJ2-5; D is ambiguous. V gave up 7 bases and J gave up 1 base, with 22 bases separating them. The CDR3 runs to 16 residues. From germline, CDR1 is SQVTM and CDR2 ANQGSEA. The CDR3 DNA follows: TGCAGCGCCGGTCGACCGAACTCAAGACTCCAAGAGACCCAGTACTTC. It yields the protein CSAGRPNSRLQETQYF.

The chain links TRBV3-1 (or the pseudogene TRBV3-2) to TRBJ2-7; maybe TRBD1 (6 bases). Germline V gene sequence: CDR1 LGHDT, CDR2 YNNKEL (reference sequence). Between the trimmed V and J ends, which lost 5 bases and 0 bases, there was a span of 14 bases. This CDR3 has 15 amino acids. The CDR3 here is CASSFRGQFSYEQYF. CDR3 DNA sequence: TGTGCCAGCAGCTTCAGGGGTCAGTTCTCCTACGAGCAGTACTTC.

The rearrangement uses TRBV7-8 and TRBJ2-7; D not resolved. V dropped 5 bases and J dropped 3 bases, with 5 bases sitting between them. The germline gives CDR1 SGHVS, CDR2 FQNEAQ. This CDR3 has 11 amino acids. This CDR3 is CASSLVYEQYF. The CDR3 DNA sequence: TGTGCCAGCAGCCTCGTCTACGAGCAGTACTTC.

The V call is TRBV3-1 (or the pseudogene TRBV3-2), the J call TRBJ2-7; a weak D match, TRBD2 (5 bases). There are 13 residues in the CDR3. Germline CDR1 is LGHDT and CDR2 is YNNKEL (reference sequence). Trimming left V 1 base short and J 3 bases short, with 7 bases between. CDR3 region: CASSQAGLYEQYF. The DNA for the CDR3 is TGTGCCAGCAGCCAAGCAGGACTCTACGAGCAGTACTTC.